This entry lists 27 T cell receptor beta chains sequenced from one sample in a study of shared clonotypes between healthy human individuals. Profiling relied on immunoSEQ multiplex PCR, and the TCRdb table lists in-frame clones only, not all of them. The sample contains 1,400,000 or so clones, roughly 98.5% of which appear only once. The sequenced material came from naive CD4+ T cells sorted from blood. Subset in this sample: CD45RA+ positively selected. These receptors were collected from a man younger than 40 in good health.

The CDR3, as DNA: TGCAGCGTTGGTGGTAGAAACACAGATACGCAGTATTTT. Residues: CSVGGRNTDTQYF. This chain joins TRBV29-1 and TRBJ2-3; D is uncertain. This CDR3 region has 13 residues. Trimming took off 4 bases at V and 2 bases at J, with 10 bases between the two ends. Per germline, CDR1 SQVTM and CDR2 ANQGSEA.

This sequence joins TRBV29-1 and TRBJ2-5; 10 bases are shared with TRBD2. This CDR3 spans 13 amino acids. V shed 5 bases, J shed 4 bases, and the junction held 4 bases outside the gene matches. From germline, CDR1 is SQVTM and CDR2 ANQGSEA. CDR3 sequence (DNA): TGCAGCGTTCGGGCTAGCGGGAGAGAGACCCAGTACTTC. Its translation is CSVRASGRETQYF.

V and J are TRBV18 and TRBJ2-7; D ambiguous. V was clipped by 4 bases and J by 0 bases, with 16 bases between them. Per germline, CDR1 KGHSH and CDR2 LQKENI. CDR3 length: 16 residues. The CDR3 spells CASSLNPGLSSYEQYF. The CDR3 nucleotides read TGTGCCAGCTCACTCAATCCGGGCCTCAGCTCCTACGAGCAGTACTTC.

The chain is built from TRBV19 and TRBJ1-2; D gene uncertain. The V gene lost 4 bases and the J gene lost 4 bases, with 7 bases spanning the gap. Per the germline V gene, CDR1 is LNHDA and CDR2 is SQIVND (reference sequence). CDR3 length: 12 amino acids. CDR3 protein: CASSTDFYGYTF. CDR3 coding DNA: TGTGCCAGTAGTACAGACTTCTATGGCTACACCTTC.

On this clone itself: The sample has other DNA sequences that encode this CDR3 too. The V and J genes are TRBV9 and TRBJ2-7; 14 nucleotides agree with TRBD2. Germline values: CDR1 SGDLS, CDR2 YYNGEE. This CDR3 contains 14 residues. Trimming at V came to 2 bases and at J to 5 bases, leaving 0 bases not matched to a gene. CDR3 bases: TGTGCCAGCAGCGTGGGACTAGCGGGAGACGAGCAGTACTTC. Its translation is CASSVGLAGDEQYF.

The CDR3 DNA sequence: TGTGCCGCTACCGACAGGGCTAGCGAGGTTGAGACCCAGTACTTC. As protein: CAATDRASEVETQYF. The chain couples TRBV28 to TRBJ2-5; TRBD1 might be the D (7 bases). Germline-derived CDR1 and CDR2 are MDHEN and SYDVKM. V was trimmed by 11 bases and J by 5 bases, leaving 24 bases between them. The CDR3 runs to 15 residues.

The rearrangement links TRBV7-8 to TRBJ2-1, with D hard to call. Germline V gives CDR1 SGHVS, CDR2 FQNEAQ. The CDR3 contains 18 residues. V lost 5 bases, J lost 6 bases, and 26 bases lay in between. The CDR3 region is CASSLIGPYAIEANEQFF. As DNA, the CDR3 is TGTGCCAGCAGCCTCATTGGGCCTTATGCGATCGAGGCCAATGAGCAGTTCTTC.

The table lists this clone with a few counts. This chain connects TRBV6-6 to TRBJ2-1; perhaps TRBD1 as D (6 bases). V dropped 6 bases and J dropped 1 base, with 13 bases sitting between them. The CDR3 loop spans 15 amino acids. The V gene's germline CDR1 is MNHNY and CDR2 SVGAGI (reference sequence). Here the CDR3 DNA reads TGTGCCAGCAGCCGACAGGCTTCGTCCTACAATGAGCAGTTCTTC. It encodes CASSRQASSYNEQFF.

V is TRBV6-4 and J is TRBJ1-5; a weak D match, TRBD1 (6 bases). Trimming pared 8 bases from V and 0 bases from J, leaving 20 bases between. The CDR3 has 17 amino acids. Germline CDR1 is MRHNA and CDR2 is SNTAGT. As DNA, the CDR3 is TGTGCCAGCTTTCCCCTACGGGGGCTTTATAGCAATCAGCCCCAGCATTTT. It translates to CASFPLRGLYSNQPQHF.

This chain links TRBV7-9 with TRBJ1-2, with TRBD1 matching over 8 bases. The trim removed 7 bases at V and 6 bases at J, leaving 7 bases unmatched. The CDR3 is made up of 13 amino acids. CDR1 and CDR2 from the germline V gene are SEHNR and FQNEAQ (reference sequence). Written as DNA, the CDR3 is TGTGCCAGCACCTTGGACAGGGTCCATGGCTACACCTTC. It codes for CASTLDRVHGYTF.

The CDR3 is CASSPLGTDTEAFF. CDR3 DNA sequence: TGTGCCAGCTCACCACTAGGGACAGACACTGAAGCTTTCTTT. This rearrangement joins TRBV18 to TRBJ1-1; 7 bases map to TRBD1. The ends lost 1 base at V and 3 bases at J; junction bases unmatched: 2. From germline, CDR1 is KGHSH and CDR2 LQKENI. The CDR3 is made up of 14 amino acids.

This clone was detected only once. CDR3 DNA: TGTGCCAGTAAACCCGGGACAGGGGTACGGAATCAGCCCCAGCATTTT. Residues: CASKPGTGVRNQPQHF. The chain is built from TRBV19 and TRBJ1-5; 10 bases are a match to TRBD1. This CDR3 has 16 amino acids. Germline CDR1 LNHDA, CDR2 SQIVND (reference sequence). The V and J ends lost 7 bases and 4 bases, in that order; junction bases with no gene match: 10.

The chain recombines TRBV5-1 with TRBJ2-7; perhaps TRBD1 as D (5 bases). The CDR3 is made up of 14 amino acids. V dropped 2 bases and J dropped 5 bases, with 14 bases sitting between them. CDR1 is SGHRS and CDR2 is YFSETQ in the germline V gene. CDR3 sequence reads: CASSLSPGSDEQYF. The CDR3 DNA sequence: TGCGCCAGCAGCTTATCTCCAGGGTCGGACGAGCAGTACTTC.

The chain recombines TRBV2 with TRBJ2-3; D not certain. The CDR3 has 13 residues. V was pared by 8 bases and J by 2 bases, with 11 bases between. Germline lookup yields CDR1 SNHLY and CDR2 FYNNEI. The CDR3 spells CASEMEHTDTQYF. DNA of the CDR3: TGTGCCAGCGAGATGGAACACACAGATACGCAGTATTTT.

Comments on this clone: Within the sample, other DNA sequences also encode this same CDR3. This chain uses TRBV9 with TRBJ2-2; D possibly corresponds to TRBD1 (6 bases). Germline V gene sequence: CDR1 SGDLS, CDR2 YYNGEE. The CDR3 has 16 residues. V lost 0 bases to trimming and J lost 0 bases, with 9 bases between them. The DNA for the CDR3 is TGTGCCAGCAGCGTAGCAGCAGGGGCGAACACCGGGGAGCTGTTTTTT. Amino acids: CASSVAAGANTGELFF.

The genes are TRBV7-8 and TRBJ2-5; D not certain. The CDR3 covers 17 residues. The ends were cut back, 2 bases at V and 0 bases at J, with 16 bases in the middle. Per the germline V gene, CDR1 is SGHVS and CDR2 is FQNEAQ. The CDR3 sequence is CASSLLDVSYYQETQYF. In DNA, the CDR3 is TGTGCCAGCAGCTTATTAGATGTGTCCTATTACCAAGAGACCCAGTACTTC.

The gene calls are TRBV30 and TRBJ1-2, with D tentatively TRBD1 (5 bases). There are 12 residues in the CDR3. CDR1 GTSNPN and CDR2 SVGIG come from the germline V gene (reference sequence). Trimming stripped 8 bases from V and 4 bases from J, with 14 bases between. The CDR3 nucleotides read TGTGCCACCCCCGGGGCTATCTATGGCTACACCTTC. Translation: CATPGAIYGYTF.

Remarks on this clone: The same CDR3 also results from other DNA sequences found in this sample. The chain has TRBV5-1 and TRBJ1-1; 9 bases line up with TRBD1. There are 14 residues in the CDR3. Losses at the gene ends were 3 bases for V and 3 bases for J; bases not matched to a gene: 3. Germline loops: CDR1 SGHRS, CDR2 YFSETQ. For the CDR3, the DNA is TGCGCCAGCAGCTCCCGGACAGGGGACACTGAAGCTTTCTTT. Its protein product is CASSSRTGDTEAFF.

The chain has TRBV28 and TRBJ2-7; 12 nucleotides match TRBD2. The CDR3 consists of 15 residues. J was trimmed by 4 bases and V by 5 bases; bases with no gene match: 6. Germline V gene sequence: CDR1 MDHEN, CDR2 SYDVKM. CDR3 residues: CASSRRLAGVYEQYF. CDR3 nucleotide sequence: TGTGCCAGCAGTCGGAGACTAGCGGGAGTGTACGAGCAGTACTTC.

The V and J genes are TRBV2 and TRBJ2-7, with 7 bases that match TRBD2. Germline V gene data show CDR1 as SNHLY and CDR2 as FYNNEI. The J segment lost 2 bases and the V segment lost 7 bases, leaving 11 bases of the junction unmatched. The CDR3 runs 15 residues. Here the CDR3 DNA reads TGTGCCAGCACCCTTACGGGGGGTGCTCCCTACGAGCAGTACTTC. Translated: CASTLTGGAPYEQYF.

This chain joins TRBV9 and TRBJ2-7, with TRBD2 identical over 10 bases. CDR1 is SGDLS, CDR2 YYNGEE, per germline. There are 15 residues in the CDR3. V trimming: 0 bases; J trimming: 4 bases; junction bases outside the gene matches: 4. The CDR3 region is CASSVGSSGSYEQYF. The CDR3 nucleotides are TGTGCCAGCAGCGTAGGTTCTAGCGGGAGTTACGAGCAGTACTTC.

The V call is TRBV15, the J call TRBJ2-1; 9 bases map to TRBD2. The V and J ends lost 1 base and 0 bases, in that order; junction bases with no gene match: 7. Per the germline V gene, CDR1 is LNHNV and CDR2 is YYDKDF (reference sequence). There are 18 residues in the CDR3. The CDR3 here is CATSRALTSGTSYNEQFF. DNA of the CDR3: TGTGCCACCAGCAGAGCTTTGACTAGCGGAACCTCCTACAATGAGCAGTTCTTC.

This chain links TRBV7-9 with TRBJ1-5; possible D gene TRBD1, 6 bases. The germline V and J ends were trimmed by 5 bases and 6 bases, with 17 bases remaining between them. The germline V gene encodes CDR1 SEHNR and CDR2 FQNEAQ (reference sequence). CDR3 length: 15 residues. The CDR3 sequence: CASSPRGGVSQPQHF. DNA of the CDR3: TGTGCCAGCAGCCCCAGGGGAGGCGTCAGTCAGCCCCAGCATTTT.

V gene TRBV19 combines with J gene TRBJ1-1; D not certain. CDR1 LNHDA and CDR2 SQIVND come from the germline V gene (reference sequence). The CDR3 totals 14 residues. Trimming left V 2 bases short and J 3 bases short, with 10 bases between. The CDR3 region has the DNA TGTGCCAGTAGTATACGTCCCCCTGACACTGAAGCTTTCTTT. Translated, it gives CASSIRPPDTEAFF.

The chain links TRBV7-8 to TRBJ2-1; 9 bases agree with TRBD2. The CDR3 contains 15 residues. V was pared by 5 bases and J by 4 bases, with 6 bases of the junction left unmatched. Germline values: CDR1 SGHVS, CDR2 FQNEAQ. The CDR3 region has the DNA TGTGCCAGCAGCCGGACTAGCGACCCGTACAATGAGCAGTTCTTC. Its translation is CASSRTSDPYNEQFF.

In regard to this clone: The sample holds other DNA sequences that translate to the same CDR3. This chain uses TRBV29-1 with TRBJ1-4; D uncertain. The CDR3 runs 12 residues. V lost 4 bases and J lost 4, with 7 bases in between. CDR1 SQVTM and CDR2 ANQGSEA come from the germline V gene. The CDR3, as DNA: TGCAGCGTTGGAGGAAGTAATGAAAAACTGTTTTTT. The encoded protein is CSVGGSNEKLFF.

This clone occurred once. The chain joins TRBV9 to TRBJ2-2; TRBD2 matches at 11 bases. Germline CDR1 is SGDLS and CDR2 is YYNGEE. V dropped 7 bases and J dropped 1; count of bases not matched to a gene: 6. The CDR3 runs 16 residues. CDR3: CASSQGLAVNTGELFF. The CDR3 coding sequence is TGTGCCAGCTCTCAGGGACTAGCGGTGAACACCGGGGAGCTGTTTTTT.